Listed here are 2 T cell receptor beta chains from one sample, sequenced in a study of blood T cell repertoires in COVID-19. Assay used: immunoSEQ multiplex PCR; TCRdb lists only in-frame clones, some missing. The sample has roughly 65,000 clones, about 81% seen once. The sample consisted of peripheral blood. The source of these receptors is an elderly man with acute or convalescent COVID-19.

The genes are TRBV24-1 and TRBJ2-1; 14 nucleotides align to TRBD2. The CDR3 covers 17 residues. V lost 4 bases, J lost 5 bases, and 6 bases stayed unmatched. CDR1 is KGHDR and CDR2 is SFDVKD in the germline V gene. This CDR3 is CATSDPGTSGSNNEQFF. The CDR3 DNA reads TGTGCCACCAGTGACCCTGGGACTAGCGGGAGTAACAATGAGCAGTTCTTC.

The chain is built from TRBV6-2 or TRBV6-3 and TRBJ1-5; possibly TRBD1 for D (5 bases). The CDR3 runs 14 residues. Germline V gene lookup returns CDR1 MNHEY and CDR2 SVGEGT. Trimming took off 6 bases at V and 2 bases at J, with 11 bases between the two ends. The CDR3 nucleotides read TGTGCCAGCAGCGGGGACTATGGCAATCAGCCCCAGCATTTT. Translation gives CASSGDYGNQPQHF.